This T cell receptor beta chain was sequenced for a study of cytomegalovirus exposure and HLA in healthy donors. Primers: 60 Vbeta forward and 13 Jbeta reverse. Sequencing was performed with immunoSEQ multiplex PCR; in TCRdb, only in-frame clones are kept and a portion is missing. The table records 90,000 to 150,000 clones, less than 65% of them present only once. This cohort consisted of healthy bone marrow donors. There are 14 residues in the CDR3. Germline V CDR1 and CDR2: MDHEN, SYDVKM. V dropped 10 bases and J dropped 6; count of bases not matched to a gene: 12. The source is a man aged 35 to 55 in good health and CMV-seropositive. The sequencing sample was made of PBMCs. The V gene is TRBV28, the J gene TRBJ2-3, with 8 bases that match TRBD2. CDR3 in DNA: TGTGCCATCGGCGAATTGGCTAGCGGGGATACGCAGTATTTT. Protein sequence: CAIGELASGDTQYF.